The clone carrying this T cell receptor (beta chain) was seen only a few times. Its target is not known. The data stem from a study of T cell repertoires in cytomegalovirus infection. Overall study: Well-studied HLA-B-restricted CMV epitopes were used in the study alongside recently identified HLA-C-restricted ones.

Germline V gene lookup returns CDR1 SGHTA and CDR2 FQGNSA. This CDR3 contains 13 residues. The V gene lost 5 bases and the J gene lost 6 bases, with 14 bases spanning the gap. TCRdb called the reads again in MiXCR, with one record for every CDR3 protein. The sample lists 400,000 to 600,000 distinct CDR3 sequences, approximately 40% occurring once. This specimen was cultured PBMCs, taken from culture after CMV antigen stimulation. The TCR comes from a human donor in good health (CMV status not recorded). Some clones in this sample may be carry-over from other donors' samples. The chain uses TRBV7-2 and TRBJ2-7; the D is unclear. CDR3 residues: CASSQPPIFEQYF. CDR3 sequence (DNA): TGTGCCAGCAGCCAGCCCCCGATATTCGAGCAGTACTTC.